This T cell receptor (beta chain) was captured in a study of shared clonotypes between healthy human individuals. Only CD45RO-negative cells positively selected for CCR7 counted as naive CD8 cells, so terminally differentiated effector memory CD45RA+ cells were excluded. Trimming removed 3 bases from V and 0 bases from J, with 9 bases in between. Germline V lookup: CDR1 SGHNT, CDR2 YYREEE (reference sequence). The CDR3 consists of 14 residues. Assay: immunoSEQ multiplex PCR; the TCRdb copy retains only in-frame clones and omits some. The sample shows around 2,000,000 clones, about 95% of them seen only once.

This TCR derives from a man aged 18-30 years in good health. The V gene is TRBV5-4, the J gene TRBJ1-2, with D possibly matching TRBD1 (6 bases). Sample: naive CD8+ T cells sorted from blood. The CDR3, as DNA: TGTGCCAGCAGCTGGACAGATACTAACTATGGCTACACCTTC. Translation gives CASSWTDTNYGYTF.